This T cell receptor beta chain was obtained from a study of T cells in localized non-small cell lung cancer. Judged by abundance, this clone is medium-sized. Clones were read by immunoSEQ multiplex PCR, and TCRdb kept only the in-frame ones, dropping some. Of about 3,500 clones in the sample, around 35% were seen once. The material sequenced was normal lung tissue next to the tumor, taken before any cancer treatment. The TCR was taken from a woman between 35 and 70 years old with stage I lung adenocarcinoma.

The CDR3 region is CASSAQAGQGTGELFF. CDR3 sequence (DNA): TGTGCCAGCAGCGCTCAGGCAGGACAGGGAACCGGGGAGCTGTTTTTT. V is TRBV11-3 and J is TRBJ2-2; 8 nucleotides agree with TRBD1. The CDR3 runs to 16 residues. Germline CDR1 and CDR2: SGHNT and YENEEA. With V trimmed by 5 bases and J by 5 bases, 10 bases remained unmatched.